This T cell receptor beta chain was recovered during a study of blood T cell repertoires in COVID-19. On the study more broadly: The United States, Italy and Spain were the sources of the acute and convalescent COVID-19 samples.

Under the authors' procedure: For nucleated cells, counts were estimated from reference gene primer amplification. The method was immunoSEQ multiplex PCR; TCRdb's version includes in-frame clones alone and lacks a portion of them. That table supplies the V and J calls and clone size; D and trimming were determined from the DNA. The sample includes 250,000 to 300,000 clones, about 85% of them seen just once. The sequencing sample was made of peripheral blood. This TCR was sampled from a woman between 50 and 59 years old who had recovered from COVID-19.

The CDR3 protein is CASSLAGTSGGLSSTDTQYF. Here the CDR3 DNA reads TGTGCCAGCAGCTTAGCCGGGACTAGCGGGGGGCTCTCTAGCACAGATACGCAGTATTTT. This chain uses TRBV11-3 with TRBJ2-3; the match to TRBD2 covers 15 bases. CDR1 is SGHNT, CDR2 YENEEA, per germline. This CDR3 is built from 20 residues. V lost 1 base, J lost 0 bases, and 8 bases stayed unmatched.